This T cell receptor (beta chain) was recorded in a study of T cells in localized non-small cell lung cancer. Study results and caveats: Tumor samples were not multi-region, leaving intratumor heterogeneity unexcluded. Peak T cell clonality was found in uninvolved adjacent lung, exceeding tumor. There were a median roughly 59 of the top 100 tumor clones appearing in adjacent lung.

Generated by immunoSEQ multiplex PCR, the TCRdb table keeps only in-frame clones and is missing some. The table shows some 85,000 clones, with around three quarters occurring only once. Concerning this clone: Its antigen remains unidentified.

The CDR3 is 16 amino acids. CDR1 and CDR2 (germline): MGHRA, YSYEKL. The ends lost 1 base at V and 4 bases at J; junction bases unmatched: 8. The V call is TRBV4-1, the J call TRBJ1-2; 8 bases are a match to TRBD1. Sequencing was performed on PBMCs, taken before any cancer treatment. This clonotype was sampled from a man aged 35-69 years with stage II squamous cell lung carcinoma. The CDR3 DNA follows: TGCGCCAGCAGCCAAGCTCCGGGACAGGAATTCTATGGCTACACCTTC. The encoded protein is CASSQAPGQEFYGYTF.